This T cell receptor (beta chain) emerged from a study of response to subunit inactivated influenza vaccine. As concerns this clonotype: Its antigen is undetermined.

General observations from the study: It was suggested by the authors that few new T cells are recruited by each seasonal influenza vaccination.

Per the germline V gene, CDR1 is MNHNY and CDR2 is SVGAGI (reference sequence). V was clipped by 6 bases and J by 1 base, with 10 bases between them. The CDR3 loop spans 13 amino acids. TCRdb analysed the RT-PCR reads with MiXCR anew, one entry per CDR3 protein. The sample carries around 480,000 distinct CDR3 sequences, more than 15% recorded once. This TCR was sampled from a man between 45 and 75 years old who received an inactivated influenza vaccine. This material consisted of CD4+ T cells sorted from PBMCs, taken less than 30 months after vaccination. The chain links TRBV6-6 to TRBJ2-7; either TRBD1 or TRBD2 may fit D (5 bases each). The CDR3 loop is CASSRDPSYEQYF. The CDR3 nucleotides read TGTGCCAGCAGCCGGGACCCATCCTACGAGCAGTACTTC.